This paragraph covers one T cell receptor beta chain sequence. The CDR3 is made up of 17 amino acids. CDR1 is SGHDN and CDR2 is FVKESK in the germline V gene. After removal of 2 bases from V and 2 bases from J, the junction contained 12 bases not matched to a gene. From RNA transcripts, TCR beta CDR3 regions were amplified. RT-PCR in the first round (using the HTBI primer set) targeted the TCR CDR3. TCRdb fed the multiplex PCR reads into MiXCR, producing one record per CDR3 protein. The sample gives some 360,000 distinct CDR3 sequences, 14% of which show up once; more than 9.5% is in the top ten. This entry belongs to a study of T cells in Graves' hyperthyroidism and ophthalmopathy. Patients showing uncontrolled infection, other autoimmune disease, pregnancy or lactation were ineligible. Clinical symptoms, serum thyroxine and TRAb, thyroid ultrasound and orbital computed tomography were used for the diagnoses.

Sequenced: blood. This chain connects TRBV14 to TRBJ2-7, with 7 bases matching TRBD2. This sequence was found in a woman between 55 and 75 years old with Graves' hyperthyroidism. The CDR3 protein is CASSQLLAGPGPYEQYF. DNA for the CDR3: TGTGCCAGCAGCCAACTTTTAGCGGGCCCGGGACCCTACGAGCAGTACTTC.